These 26 T cell receptor beta chains were all obtained from the same sample, sequenced in a study of T cells in narcolepsy. TCRdb's copy holds only in-frame clones and misses some; the assay was immunoSEQ multiplex PCR. The profile covers tens of thousands of clones, with more than 75% appearing a single time and around 2.5% taken by the ten largest. The sample comprised CD45RA- memory CD4+ T cells from PBMCs. Receptors originate from a human donor with narcolepsy.

This clone was seen a single time. The rearrangement links TRBV7-2 to TRBJ2-7; 13 bases are shared with TRBD2. The CDR3 sequence is 14 residues long. Trimming cost V 5 bases and J 7 bases; bases outside gene matches: 5. Germline lookup yields CDR1 SGHTA and CDR2 FQGNSA. CDR3 loop: CASSPGLAGREQYF. The DNA of the CDR3 is TGTGCCAGCAGCCCGGGACTAGCGGGGAGGGAGCAGTACTTC.

This chain connects TRBV6-1 to TRBJ1-5; D not resolved. Trimming took 5 bases from V and 6 from J, leaving 14 bases between them. The CDR3 contains 14 residues. Germline CDR1 reads MNHNS; CDR2 reads SASEGT. The CDR3 nucleotides read TGTGCCAGCAGTTCGACCAGAAAAGGTCAGCCCCAGCATTTT. Translation: CASSSTRKGQPQHF.

The chain uses TRBV5-1 and TRBJ2-6; the D gene is possibly TRBD1 (6 bases). The germline V and J ends were trimmed by 4 bases and 6 bases, with 20 bases remaining between them. CDR1 and CDR2 from the germline V gene are SGHRS and YFSETQ. CDR3 length equals 17 residues. CDR3 in amino acids: CASSTSGTPLEANVLTF. The CDR3 DNA is TGCGCCAGCAGCACCTCCGGGACACCCTTGGAGGCCAACGTCCTGACTTTC.

This chain connects TRBV7-3 to TRBJ2-1; perhaps D is TRBD1 or TRBD2 (5 bases each). The V gene's germline CDR1 is SGHTA and CDR2 FQGTGA. Trimming cost V 0 bases and J 9 bases, with 9 bases left between them. The CDR3 runs 13 residues. CDR3 region: CASSLTEGSEQFF. CDR3 DNA: TGTGCCAGCAGCTTAACAGAGGGGAGTGAGCAGTTCTTC.

With regard to this clone: At one end the junction does not follow the germline gene, possibly because of a read error. The chain joins TRBV4-3 to TRBJ2-7; D not resolved. The CDR3 has 19 residues. From germline, CDR1 is LGHNA and CDR2 YSLEER. The CDR3 DNA is TGCGCCAGCAGTCAAGTGAAGAGAAAGAGCCCAGAAGACTTTTACGAGCAGTACTTC. Residues: CASSQVKRKSPEDFYEQYF.

This clone was seen only once. This chain links TRBV7-9 with TRBJ1-2; D gene ambiguous. CDR1 and CDR2 from the germline V gene are SEHNR and FQNEAQ (reference sequence). Trimming pared 4 bases from V and 6 bases from J, leaving 18 bases between. There are 15 residues in the CDR3. The CDR3 loop reads CASSSEWAQKDGYTF. The DNA of the CDR3 is TGTGCCAGCAGCTCCGAGTGGGCTCAAAAAGATGGCTACACCTTC.

The V and J genes are TRBV7-2 and TRBJ2-2; tentative D call: TRBD2 (7 bases). Germline CDR1 and CDR2: SGHTA and FQGNSA. V was trimmed by 3 bases and J by 4 bases, leaving 12 bases between them. The CDR3 has 15 amino acids. CDR3 in amino acids: CASSFRGGATGELFF. CDR3 bases: TGTGCCAGCAGCTTCCGTGGGGGGGCCACCGGGGAGCTGTTTTTT. Based on the CDR3 plus reference TRBV7-2 and TRBJ2-2, the full variable domain is GAGVSQSPSNKVTEKGKDVELRCDPISGHTALYWYRQSLGQGLEFLIYFQGNSAPDKSGLPSDRFSAERTGGSVSTLTIQRTQQEDSAVYLCASSFRGGATGELFFGEGSRLTVL.

The chain links TRBV6-5 to TRBJ1-4; tentatively, D is TRBD1 (5 bases). CDR1 MNHEY and CDR2 SVGAGI come from the germline V gene. The CDR3 is 13 amino acids. The V end lost 5 bases, the J end lost 4 bases, and 8 bases lay between the germline ends. CDR3 DNA sequence: TGTGCCAGCAGTAACAGGATTAATGAAAAACTGTTTTTT. Residues: CASSNRINEKLFF.

The chain is built from TRBV4-2 and TRBJ2-7, with D perhaps being TRBD1 or TRBD2 (6 bases each). Trimming pared 4 bases from V and 5 bases from J, leaving 12 bases between. The CDR3 consists of 13 residues. Germline CDR1 is LGHNA and CDR2 is YNFKEQ. The CDR3 nucleotides are TGTGCCAGCAGCCGACCGAGGGGGGACGAGCAGTACTTC. It translates to CASSRPRGDEQYF.

The gene calls are TRBV7-2 and TRBJ1-1; no definite D call. The ends were cut back, 7 bases at V and 3 bases at J, with 15 bases in the middle. In germline, CDR1 is SGHTA, CDR2 FQGNSA. CDR3 length: 14 amino acids. CDR3 sequence reads: CASTQDALYTEAFF. The CDR3, as DNA: TGTGCCAGCACCCAGGACGCCCTCTACACTGAAGCTTTCTTT.

Turning to this clone: Since no conserved phenylalanine or tryptophan closes the CDR3, a read error is the likely cause. J is TRBJ1-2 and V is TRBV7-3; 9 bases map to TRBD1. Germline V CDR1 and CDR2: SGHTA, FQGTGA. V was pared by 5 bases and J by 5 bases, with 3 bases of the junction left unmatched. This CDR3 spans 13 amino acids. The CDR3: CASSAGQGYGYTL. CDR3 bases: TGTGCCAGCAGCGCGGGACAGGGATATGGCTACACCCTC.

The table lists this clone with a few counts. The rearrangement links TRBV2 to TRBJ1-2; tentatively, D is TRBD1 (6 bases). CDR1 and CDR2 from the germline V gene are SNHLY and FYNNEI. The V and J ends lost 5 bases and 14 bases respectively, with 15 bases between them. The CDR3 has 11 amino acids. CDR3 residues: CASSPNRVRTF. In nucleotides, the CDR3 is TGTGCCAGCAGTCCGAACAGGGTGAGGACCTTC.

This clone showed up just once. This chain connects TRBV6-6 to TRBJ2-3; D might be TRBD2 (5 bases). Germline-derived CDR1 and CDR2 are MNHNY and SVGAGI (reference sequence). The ends were cut back, 0 bases at V and 3 bases at J, with 13 bases in the middle. There are 16 residues in the CDR3. CDR3 coding DNA: TGTGCCAGCAGTTACTCGATCTCCCCGGGAACAGATACGCAGTATTTT. Amino acids: CASSYSISPGTDTQYF.

The J gene is TRBJ1-5, the V gene TRBV6-6; D is possibly TRBD1 (6 bases). In germline, CDR1 is MNHNY, CDR2 SVGAGI (reference sequence). Trimming took 6 bases from V and 5 from J, leaving 14 bases between them. The CDR3 is 14 amino acids. CDR3 in DNA: TGTGCCAGCAGCCTACAGGGAATCTATCAGCCCCAGCATTTT. It translates to CASSLQGIYQPQHF.

V gene TRBV7-9 combines with J gene TRBJ2-3; a weak D match, TRBD1 (5 bases). Trimming removed 4 bases from V and 6 bases from J, with 17 bases in between. The length of the CDR3 is 15 residues. CDR1 is SEHNR and CDR2 is FQNEAQ in the germline V gene (reference sequence). The CDR3 bases are TGTGCCAGCAGCTCTTTAGGGGCGTTTGTCGATACGCAGTATTTT. Translated, it gives CASSSLGAFVDTQYF.

This chain joins TRBV6-1 and TRBJ1-2; D not resolved. There are 13 residues in the CDR3. V gave up 3 bases and J gave up 2 bases, with 7 bases separating them. In germline, CDR1 is MNHNS, CDR2 SASEGT. The CDR3 sequence: CASSEGNNYGYTF. The CDR3 coding sequence is TGTGCCAGCAGTGAGGGGAACAACTATGGCTACACCTTC.

V is TRBV18 and J is TRBJ2-5, with D perhaps TRBD1 or TRBD2 (6 bases each). The CDR3 has 15 residues. The V end lost 3 bases, the J end lost 5 bases, and 16 bases lay between the germline ends. The germline gives CDR1 KGHSH, CDR2 LQKENI. The chain's CDR3 is CASSPGGRGIETQYF. The CDR3 DNA sequence: TGTGCCAGCTCACCGGGAGGCAGGGGAATCGAGACCCAGTACTTC.

The CDR3 sequence: CASSYLAGEWTGELFF. The CDR3 DNA sequence: TGCGCCAGCAGCTACTTAGCGGGGGAATGGACCGGGGAGCTGTTTTTT. The V gene is TRBV4-3, the J gene TRBJ2-2, with 9 bases aligning to TRBD2. V lost 5 bases, J lost 5 bases, and 9 bases stayed unmatched. Germline CDR1 reads LGHNA; CDR2 reads YSLEER. The CDR3 spans 16 residues.

The genes are TRBV9 and TRBJ1-2, with no clear D. Germline CDR1 is SGDLS and CDR2 is YYNGEE. The CDR3 sequence is 13 residues long. The V gene lost 2 bases and the J gene lost 3 bases, with 8 bases spanning the gap. CDR3 nucleotide sequence: TGTGCCAGCAGCGTCCGGGCTGACTATGGCTACACCTTC. Translated: CASSVRADYGYTF.

The chain couples TRBV30 to TRBJ1-2; 9 bases align to TRBD1. Germline-derived CDR1 and CDR2 are GTSNPN and SVGIG (reference sequence). The V and J ends lost 3 bases and 7 bases, in that order; junction bases with no gene match: 6. The CDR3 sequence is 13 residues long. The CDR3 reads CAWRGTGGPGYTF. CDR3 nucleotide sequence: TGTGCCTGGAGGGGTACAGGGGGCCCTGGCTACACCTTC.

This clone was picked up a small number of times. The genes are TRBV19 and TRBJ1-1; 7 nucleotides align to TRBD1. CDR1 is LNHDA and CDR2 is SQIVND in the germline V gene (reference sequence). V shed 5 bases and J 3 bases; nucleotides not matched to a gene: 9. CDR3 length: 15 amino acids. CDR3 bases: TGTGCCAGTAGTTTCCGTGGGACAGAATACACTGAAGCTTTCTTT. This codes for CASSFRGTEYTEAFF.

This clone was seen only a few times. The chain carries TRBV4-3 and TRBJ1-1; 7 bases align to TRBD1. The CDR3 totals 13 residues. Germline V gene data show CDR1 as LGHNA and CDR2 as YSLEER. Trimming at V came to 0 bases and at J to 10 bases, leaving 5 bases not matched to a gene. CDR3 DNA: TGCGCCAGCAGCCAAGATCACAACAGGGGAGCTTTCTTT. This encodes CASSQDHNRGAFF.

The rearrangement uses TRBV18 and TRBJ1-2; D ambiguous. Germline-derived CDR1 and CDR2 are KGHSH and LQKENI. The CDR3 has 13 residues. The V and J ends lost 2 bases and 10 bases respectively, with 14 bases between them. The CDR3 region has the DNA TGTGCCAGCTCACCAGAGGTTGATGCTAACTACACCTTC. This encodes CASSPEVDANYTF. Combining the CDR3 with reference TRBV18 and TRBJ1-2 gives the whole variable domain NAGVMQNPRHLVRRRGQEARLRCSPMKGHSHVYWYRQLPEEGLKFMVYLQKENIIDESGMPKERFSAEFPKEGPSILRIQQVVRGDSAAYFCASSPEVDANYTFGSGTRLTVV.

This clone showed up just a few times. Other DNA sequences in this sample translate to the same CDR3. The rearrangement links TRBV5-1 to TRBJ2-7; maybe TRBD2 (7 bases). V was shortened by 0 bases and J by 6 bases, with 13 bases between the two germline ends. Germline CDR1 reads SGHRS; CDR2 reads YFSETQ. The CDR3 runs to 14 residues. This CDR3 reads CASSLGVGGGEQYF. CDR3 DNA: TGCGCCAGCAGCTTGGGGGTAGGGGGGGGCGAGCAGTACTTC.

The genes are TRBV10-3 and TRBJ2-3; 11 bases are a match to TRBD2. With V trimmed by 11 bases and J by 1 base, 8 bases remained unmatched. Germline V CDR1 and CDR2: ENHRY, SYGVKD. This CDR3 spans 15 amino acids. The CDR3 DNA is TGTGCCGTAAAGACTAGCGGGACGGGCACAGATACGCAGTATTTT. Translation gives CAVKTSGTGTDTQYF.

This rearrangement joins TRBV11-1 to TRBJ2-6, with D perhaps TRBD2 (6 bases). The length of the CDR3 is 17 residues. Germline lookup yields CDR1 SGHAT and CDR2 FQDESV (reference sequence). V gave up 5 bases and J gave up 0 bases, with 14 bases separating them. The DNA of the CDR3 is TGTGCCAGCAGCCAGAGGACGGGACTCTCTGGGGCCAACGTCCTGACTTTC. This sequence encodes CASSQRTGLSGANVLTF.